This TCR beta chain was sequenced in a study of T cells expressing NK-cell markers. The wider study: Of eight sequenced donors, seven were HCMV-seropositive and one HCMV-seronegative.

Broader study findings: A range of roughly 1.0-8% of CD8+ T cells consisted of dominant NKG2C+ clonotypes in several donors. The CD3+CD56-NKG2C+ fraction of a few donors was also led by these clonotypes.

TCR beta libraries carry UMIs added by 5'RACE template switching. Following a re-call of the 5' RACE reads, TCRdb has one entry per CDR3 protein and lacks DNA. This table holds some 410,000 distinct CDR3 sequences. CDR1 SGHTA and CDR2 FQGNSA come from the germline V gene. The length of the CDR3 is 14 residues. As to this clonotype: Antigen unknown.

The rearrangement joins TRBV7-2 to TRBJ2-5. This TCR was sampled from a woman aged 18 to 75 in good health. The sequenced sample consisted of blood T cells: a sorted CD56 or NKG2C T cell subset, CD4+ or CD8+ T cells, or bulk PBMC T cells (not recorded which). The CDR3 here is CASSLSAVQETQYF.